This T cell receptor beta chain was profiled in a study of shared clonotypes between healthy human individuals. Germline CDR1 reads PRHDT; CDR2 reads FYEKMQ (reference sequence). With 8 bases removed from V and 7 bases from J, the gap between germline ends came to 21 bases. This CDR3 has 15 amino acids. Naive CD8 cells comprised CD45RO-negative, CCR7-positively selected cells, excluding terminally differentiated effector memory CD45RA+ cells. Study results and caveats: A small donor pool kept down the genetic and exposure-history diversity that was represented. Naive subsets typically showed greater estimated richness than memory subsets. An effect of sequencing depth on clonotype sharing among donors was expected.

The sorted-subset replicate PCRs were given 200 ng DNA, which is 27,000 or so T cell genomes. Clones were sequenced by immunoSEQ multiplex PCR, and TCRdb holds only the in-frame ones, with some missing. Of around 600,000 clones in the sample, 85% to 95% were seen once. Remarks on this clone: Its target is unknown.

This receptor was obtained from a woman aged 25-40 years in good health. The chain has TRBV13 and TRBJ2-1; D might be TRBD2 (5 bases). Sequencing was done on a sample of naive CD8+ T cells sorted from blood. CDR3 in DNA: TGTGCCAGCCAATTTTCTGGCTCGGGCGGGAATGAGCAGTTCTTC. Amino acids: CASQFSGSGGNEQFF.